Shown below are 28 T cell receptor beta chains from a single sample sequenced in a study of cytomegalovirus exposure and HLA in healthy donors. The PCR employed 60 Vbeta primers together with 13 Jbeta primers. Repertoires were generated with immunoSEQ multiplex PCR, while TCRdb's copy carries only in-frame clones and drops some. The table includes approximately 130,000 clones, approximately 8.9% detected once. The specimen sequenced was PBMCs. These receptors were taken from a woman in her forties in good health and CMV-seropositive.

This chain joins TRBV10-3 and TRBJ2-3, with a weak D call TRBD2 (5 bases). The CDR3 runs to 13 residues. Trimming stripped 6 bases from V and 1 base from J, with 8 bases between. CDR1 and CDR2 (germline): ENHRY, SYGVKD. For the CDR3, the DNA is TGTGCCATCAGCCTAGCTGGCACAGATACGCAGTATTTT. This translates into CAISLAGTDTQYF.

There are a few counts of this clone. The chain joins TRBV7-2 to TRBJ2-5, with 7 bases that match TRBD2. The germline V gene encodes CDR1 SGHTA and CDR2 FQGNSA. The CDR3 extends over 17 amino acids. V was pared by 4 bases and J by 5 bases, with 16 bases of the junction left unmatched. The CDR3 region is CASSSAPGLVSKETQYF. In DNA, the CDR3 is TGTGCCAGCAGCTCCGCCCCTGGACTAGTCTCCAAGGAGACCCAGTACTTC.

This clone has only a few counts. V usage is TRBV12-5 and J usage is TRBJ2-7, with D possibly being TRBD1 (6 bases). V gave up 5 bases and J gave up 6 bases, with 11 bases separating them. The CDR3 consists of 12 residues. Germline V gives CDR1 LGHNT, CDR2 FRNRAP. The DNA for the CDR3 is TGTGCTAGTGGTCCCCCCAGGGGCGAGCAGTACTTC. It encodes CASGPPRGEQYF.

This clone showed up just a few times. This CDR3 is CASSLGPSGGYEQYF. CDR3 nucleotide sequence: TGTGCCAGCAGCTTGGGTCCTAGCGGGGGGTACGAGCAGTACTTC. The chain links TRBV5-6 to TRBJ2-7, with TRBD2 matching over 11 bases. Germline V gene lookup returns CDR1 SGHDT and CDR2 YYEEEE. The V and J ends lost 0 bases and 4 bases, in that order; junction bases with no gene match: 3. The length of the CDR3 is 15 residues.

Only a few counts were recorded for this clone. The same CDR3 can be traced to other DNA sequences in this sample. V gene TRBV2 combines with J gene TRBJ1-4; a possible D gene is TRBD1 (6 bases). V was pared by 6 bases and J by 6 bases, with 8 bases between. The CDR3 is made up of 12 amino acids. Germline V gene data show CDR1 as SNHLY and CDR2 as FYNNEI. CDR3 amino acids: CASRAGDEKLFF. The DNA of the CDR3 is TGTGCCAGCAGGGCAGGGGATGAAAAACTGTTTTTT.

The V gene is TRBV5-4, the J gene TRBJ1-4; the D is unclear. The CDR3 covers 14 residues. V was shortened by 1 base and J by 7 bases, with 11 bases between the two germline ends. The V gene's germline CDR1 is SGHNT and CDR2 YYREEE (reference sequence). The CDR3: CASSLSGDGEKLFF. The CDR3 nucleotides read TGTGCCAGCAGCTTGAGTGGAGATGGTGAAAAACTGTTTTTT.

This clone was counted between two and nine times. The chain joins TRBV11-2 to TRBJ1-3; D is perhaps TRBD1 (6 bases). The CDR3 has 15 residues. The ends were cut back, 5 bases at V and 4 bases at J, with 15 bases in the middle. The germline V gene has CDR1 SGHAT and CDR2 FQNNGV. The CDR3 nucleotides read TGTGCCAGCAGCCCCACGCAGGGGCAAGGAAACACCATATATTTT. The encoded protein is CASSPTQGQGNTIYF.

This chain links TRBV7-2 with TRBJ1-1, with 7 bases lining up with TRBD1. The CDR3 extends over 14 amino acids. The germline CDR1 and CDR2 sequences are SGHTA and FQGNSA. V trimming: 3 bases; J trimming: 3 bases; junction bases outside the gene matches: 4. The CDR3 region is CASSFNRGYTEAFF. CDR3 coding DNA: TGTGCCAGCAGCTTCAACAGGGGTTACACTGAAGCTTTCTTT. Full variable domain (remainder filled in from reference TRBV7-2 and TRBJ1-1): GAGVSQSPSNKVTEKGKDVELRCDPISGHTALYWYRQSLGQGLEFLIYFQGNSAPDKSGLPSDRFSAERTGGSVSTLTIQRTQQEDSAVYLCASSFNRGYTEAFFGQGTRLTVV.

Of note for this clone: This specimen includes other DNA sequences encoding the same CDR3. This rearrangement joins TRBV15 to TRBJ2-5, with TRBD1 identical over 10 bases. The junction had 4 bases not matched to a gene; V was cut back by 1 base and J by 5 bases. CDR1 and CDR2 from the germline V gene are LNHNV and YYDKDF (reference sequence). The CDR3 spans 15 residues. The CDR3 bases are TGTGCCACCAGCAGAGCGAGGACAGGGGGGGAGACCCAGTACTTC. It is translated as CATSRARTGGETQYF.

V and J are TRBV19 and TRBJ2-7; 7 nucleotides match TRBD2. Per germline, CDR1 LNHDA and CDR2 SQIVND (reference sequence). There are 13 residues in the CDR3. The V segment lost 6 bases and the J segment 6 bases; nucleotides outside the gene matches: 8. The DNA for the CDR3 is TGTGCCAGTAGAGCCCCGGGGGGATCCGAGCAGTACTTC. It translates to CASRAPGGSEQYF.

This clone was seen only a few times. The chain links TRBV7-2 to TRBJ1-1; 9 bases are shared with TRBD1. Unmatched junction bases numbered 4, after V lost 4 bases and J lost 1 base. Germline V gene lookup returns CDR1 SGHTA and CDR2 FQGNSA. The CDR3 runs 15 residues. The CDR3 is CASSWDRDQNTEAFF. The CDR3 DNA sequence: TGTGCCAGCAGCTGGGACAGGGATCAGAACACTGAAGCTTTCTTT.

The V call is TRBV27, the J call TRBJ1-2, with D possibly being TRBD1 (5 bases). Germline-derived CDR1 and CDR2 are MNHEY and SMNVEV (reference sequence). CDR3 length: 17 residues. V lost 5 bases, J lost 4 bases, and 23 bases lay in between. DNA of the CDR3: TGTGCCAGCAGTCCCCGGGACCGGGGACTTTCCTTCTATGGCTACACCTTC. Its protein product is CASSPRDRGLSFYGYTF.

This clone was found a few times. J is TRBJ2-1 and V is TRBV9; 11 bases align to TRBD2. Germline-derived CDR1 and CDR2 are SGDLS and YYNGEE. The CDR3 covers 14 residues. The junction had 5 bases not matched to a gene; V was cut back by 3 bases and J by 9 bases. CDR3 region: CASSAGLAETEQFF. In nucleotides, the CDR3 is TGTGCCAGCAGCGCGGGACTAGCGGAGACTGAGCAGTTCTTC.

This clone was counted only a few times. This chain's CDR3 is CASSLVGGGAYNEQFF. CDR3 sequence (DNA): TGTGCCAGCAGCTTGGTTGGCGGGGGGGCTTACAATGAGCAGTTCTTC. This rearrangement joins TRBV5-4 to TRBJ2-1; 9 nucleotides match TRBD2. The V gene's germline CDR1 is SGHNT and CDR2 YYREEE (reference sequence). V shed 0 bases and J 4 bases; nucleotides not matched to a gene: 5. The CDR3 extends over 16 amino acids.

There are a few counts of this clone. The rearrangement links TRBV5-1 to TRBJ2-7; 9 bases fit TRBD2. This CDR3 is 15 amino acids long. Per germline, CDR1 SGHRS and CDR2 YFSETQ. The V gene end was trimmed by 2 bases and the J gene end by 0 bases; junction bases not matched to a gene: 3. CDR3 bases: TGCGCCAGCAGCTTAGTGACTAGCGGCTCCTACGAGCAGTACTTC. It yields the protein CASSLVTSGSYEQYF.

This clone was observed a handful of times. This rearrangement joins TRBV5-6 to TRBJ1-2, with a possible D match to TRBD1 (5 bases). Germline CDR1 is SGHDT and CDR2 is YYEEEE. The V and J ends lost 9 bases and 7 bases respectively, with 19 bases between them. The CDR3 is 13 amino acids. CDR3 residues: CATTDSDRIGYTF. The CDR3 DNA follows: TGTGCCACCACCGACTCAGACAGAATTGGCTACACCTTC.

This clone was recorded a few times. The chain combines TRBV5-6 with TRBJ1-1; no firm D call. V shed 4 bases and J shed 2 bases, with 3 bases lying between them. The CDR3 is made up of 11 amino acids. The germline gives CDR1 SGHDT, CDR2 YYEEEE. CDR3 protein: CASSTNTEAFF. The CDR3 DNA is TGTGCCAGCAGCACTAACACTGAAGCTTTCTTT.

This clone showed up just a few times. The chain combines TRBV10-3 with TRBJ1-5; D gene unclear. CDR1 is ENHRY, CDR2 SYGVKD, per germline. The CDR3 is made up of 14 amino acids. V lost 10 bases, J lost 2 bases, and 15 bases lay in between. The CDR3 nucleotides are TGTGCCACGTCGCTGTGGGGAGGCAATCAGCCCCAGCATTTT. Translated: CATSLWGGNQPQHF.

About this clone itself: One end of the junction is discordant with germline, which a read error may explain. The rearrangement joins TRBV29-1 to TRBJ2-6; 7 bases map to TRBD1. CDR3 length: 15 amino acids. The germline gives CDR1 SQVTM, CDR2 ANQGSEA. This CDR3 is CSVLRDSSGANVLPF. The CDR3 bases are TGCAGCGTCCTTCGGGACAGTTCTGGGGCCAACGTCCTGCCTTTC.

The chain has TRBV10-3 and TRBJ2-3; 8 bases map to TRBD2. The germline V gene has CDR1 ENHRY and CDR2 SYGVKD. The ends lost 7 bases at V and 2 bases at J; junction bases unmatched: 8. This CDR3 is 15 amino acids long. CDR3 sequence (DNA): TGTGCCATCAACTCGGGACTAGAGACCACAGATACGCAGTATTTT. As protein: CAINSGLETTDTQYF.

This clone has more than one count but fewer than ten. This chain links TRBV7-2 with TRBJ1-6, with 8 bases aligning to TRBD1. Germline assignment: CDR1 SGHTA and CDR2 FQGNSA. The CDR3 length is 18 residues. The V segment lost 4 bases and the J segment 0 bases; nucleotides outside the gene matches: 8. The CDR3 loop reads CASSSGTGTFSYNSPLHF. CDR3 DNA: TGTGCCAGCAGCTCAGGGACAGGAACTTTCTCCTATAATTCACCCCTCCACTTT.

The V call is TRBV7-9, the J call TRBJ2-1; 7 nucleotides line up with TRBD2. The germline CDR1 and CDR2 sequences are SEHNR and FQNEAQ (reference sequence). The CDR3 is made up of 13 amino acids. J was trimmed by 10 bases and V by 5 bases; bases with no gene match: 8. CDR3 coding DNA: TGTGCCAGCAGCCACCCCAGGGAGGGGGAGCAGTTCTTC. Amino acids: CASSHPREGEQFF.

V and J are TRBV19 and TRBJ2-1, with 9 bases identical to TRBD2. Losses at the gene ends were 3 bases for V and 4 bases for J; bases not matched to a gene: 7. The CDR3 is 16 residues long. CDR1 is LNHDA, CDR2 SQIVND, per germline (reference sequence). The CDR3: CASSIRTSDGYNEQFF. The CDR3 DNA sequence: TGTGCCAGTAGTATTCGGACTAGCGACGGATACAATGAGCAGTTCTTC.

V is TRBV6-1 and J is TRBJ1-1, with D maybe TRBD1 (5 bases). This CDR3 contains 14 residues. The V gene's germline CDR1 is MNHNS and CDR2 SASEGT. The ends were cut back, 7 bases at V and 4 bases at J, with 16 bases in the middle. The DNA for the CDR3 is TGTGCCAGCACCCCCCGGGGGGAGAGCACTGAAGCTTTCTTT. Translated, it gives CASTPRGESTEAFF.

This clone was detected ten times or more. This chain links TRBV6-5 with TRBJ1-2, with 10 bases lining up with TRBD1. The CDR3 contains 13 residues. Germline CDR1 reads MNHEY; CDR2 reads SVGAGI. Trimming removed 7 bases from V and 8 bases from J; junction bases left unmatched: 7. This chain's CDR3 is CASTRQGAIGYTF. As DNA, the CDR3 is TGTGCCAGCACCCGACAGGGGGCAATCGGCTACACCTTC.

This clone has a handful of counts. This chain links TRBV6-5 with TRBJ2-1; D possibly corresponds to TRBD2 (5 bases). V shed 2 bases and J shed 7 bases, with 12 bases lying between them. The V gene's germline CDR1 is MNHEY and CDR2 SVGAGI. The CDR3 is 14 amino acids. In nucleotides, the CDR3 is TGTGCCAGCAGTTACGCAGGACTCAGGAATGAGCAGTTCTTC. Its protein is CASSYAGLRNEQFF.

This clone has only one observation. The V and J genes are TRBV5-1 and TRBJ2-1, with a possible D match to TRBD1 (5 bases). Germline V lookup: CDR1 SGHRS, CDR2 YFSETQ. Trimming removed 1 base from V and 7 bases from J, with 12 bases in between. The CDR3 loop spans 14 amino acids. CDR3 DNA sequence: TGCGCCAGCAGCTTGACTCAGGGTAAGAATGAGCAGTTCTTC. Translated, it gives CASSLTQGKNEQFF.

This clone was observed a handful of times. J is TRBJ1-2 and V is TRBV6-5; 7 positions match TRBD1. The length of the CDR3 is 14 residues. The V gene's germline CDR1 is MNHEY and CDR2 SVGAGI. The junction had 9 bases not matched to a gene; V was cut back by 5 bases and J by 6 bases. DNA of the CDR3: TGTGCCAGCAGTACAGACAGGGATAATGATGGCTACACCTTC. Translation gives CASSTDRDNDGYTF.